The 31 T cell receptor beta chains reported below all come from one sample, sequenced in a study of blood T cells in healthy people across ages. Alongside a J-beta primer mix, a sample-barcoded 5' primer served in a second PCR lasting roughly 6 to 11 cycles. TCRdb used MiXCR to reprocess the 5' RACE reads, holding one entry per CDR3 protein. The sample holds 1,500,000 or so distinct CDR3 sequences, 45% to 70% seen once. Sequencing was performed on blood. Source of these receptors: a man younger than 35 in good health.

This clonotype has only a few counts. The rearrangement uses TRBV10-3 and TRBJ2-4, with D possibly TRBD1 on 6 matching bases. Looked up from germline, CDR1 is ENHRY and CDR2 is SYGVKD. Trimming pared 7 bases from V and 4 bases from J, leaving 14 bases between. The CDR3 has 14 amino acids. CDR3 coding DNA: TGTGCCATCATGGAAGACAGGTCAAAAAACATTCAGTACTTC. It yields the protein CAIMEDRSKNIQYF.

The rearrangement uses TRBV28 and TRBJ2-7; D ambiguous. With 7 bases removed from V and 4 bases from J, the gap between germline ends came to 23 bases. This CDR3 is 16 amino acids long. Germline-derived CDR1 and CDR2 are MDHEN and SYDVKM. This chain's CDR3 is CASTAGVYGQRYEQYF. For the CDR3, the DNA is TGTGCCAGCACCGCTGGGGTTTACGGCCAAAGATACGAGCAGTACTTC.

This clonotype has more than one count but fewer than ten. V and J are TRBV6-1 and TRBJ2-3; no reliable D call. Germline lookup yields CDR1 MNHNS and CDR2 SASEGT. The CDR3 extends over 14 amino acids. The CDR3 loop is CAPTRTDSTDTQYF. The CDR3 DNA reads TGTGCGCCGACCCGGACCGACAGCACAGATACGCAGTATTTT.

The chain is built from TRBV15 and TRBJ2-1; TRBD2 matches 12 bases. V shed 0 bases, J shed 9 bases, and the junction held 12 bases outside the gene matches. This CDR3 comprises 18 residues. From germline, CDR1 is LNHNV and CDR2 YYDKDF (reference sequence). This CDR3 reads CATSRDRFLAGGVSEQFF. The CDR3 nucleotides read TGTGCCACCAGCAGAGATCGGTTCCTAGCGGGGGGGGTTAGTGAGCAGTTCTTC.

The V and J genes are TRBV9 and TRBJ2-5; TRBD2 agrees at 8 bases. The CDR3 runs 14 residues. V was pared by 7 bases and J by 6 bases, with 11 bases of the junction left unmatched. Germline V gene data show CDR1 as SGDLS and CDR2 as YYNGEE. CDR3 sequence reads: CASSGTSALKTQYF. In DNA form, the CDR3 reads TGTGCCAGCTCAGGGACTAGTGCGCTGAAGACCCAGTACTTC.

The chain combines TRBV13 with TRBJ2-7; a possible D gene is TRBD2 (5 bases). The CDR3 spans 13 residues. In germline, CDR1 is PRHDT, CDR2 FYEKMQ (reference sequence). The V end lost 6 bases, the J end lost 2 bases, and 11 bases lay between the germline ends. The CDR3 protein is CASRLRATYEQYF. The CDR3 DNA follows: TGTGCCAGCAGGTTGAGGGCCACCTACGAGCAGTACTTC.

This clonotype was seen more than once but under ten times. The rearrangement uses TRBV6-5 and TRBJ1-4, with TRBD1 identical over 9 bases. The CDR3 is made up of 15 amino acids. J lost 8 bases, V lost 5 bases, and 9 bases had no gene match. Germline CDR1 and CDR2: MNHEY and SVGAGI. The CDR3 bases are TGTGCCAGCAGTAGACTAGACAGGGGGATGGAAAAACTGTTTTTT. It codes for CASSRLDRGMEKLFF.

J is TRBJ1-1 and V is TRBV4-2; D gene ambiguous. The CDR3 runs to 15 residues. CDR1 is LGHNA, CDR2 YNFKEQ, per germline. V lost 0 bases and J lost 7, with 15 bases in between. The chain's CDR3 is CASSQDGGGLFEAFF. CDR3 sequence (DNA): TGTGCCAGCAGCCAAGATGGAGGTGGGCTATTTGAAGCTTTCTTT.

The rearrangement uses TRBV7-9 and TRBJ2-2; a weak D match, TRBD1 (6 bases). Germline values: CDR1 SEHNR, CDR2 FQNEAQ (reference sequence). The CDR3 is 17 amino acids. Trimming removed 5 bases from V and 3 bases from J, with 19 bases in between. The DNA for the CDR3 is TGTGCCAGCAGCCCCGACTCAAGGACAGCAGACACCGGGGAGCTGTTTTTT. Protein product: CASSPDSRTADTGELFF.

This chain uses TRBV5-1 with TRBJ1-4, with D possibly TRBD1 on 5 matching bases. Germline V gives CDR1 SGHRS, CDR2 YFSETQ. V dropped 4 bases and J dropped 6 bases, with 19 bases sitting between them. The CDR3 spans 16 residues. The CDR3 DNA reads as TGCGCCAGCAGCCCTAACGTAGTCGGGGCGGATGAAAAACTGTTTTTT. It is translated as CASSPNVVGADEKLFF. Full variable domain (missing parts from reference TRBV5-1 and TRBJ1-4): KAGVTQTPRYLIKTRGQQVTLSCSPISGHRSVSWYQQTPGQGLQFLFEYFSETQRNKGNFPGRFSGRQFSNSRSEMNVSTLELGDSALYLCASSPNVVGADEKLFFGSGTQLSVL.

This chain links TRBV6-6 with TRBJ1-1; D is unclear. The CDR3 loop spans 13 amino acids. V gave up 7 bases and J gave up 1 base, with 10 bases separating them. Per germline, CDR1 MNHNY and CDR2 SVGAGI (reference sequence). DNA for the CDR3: TGTGCCAGCACCCCGACTGAGAACACTGAAGCTTTCTTT. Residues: CASTPTENTEAFF.

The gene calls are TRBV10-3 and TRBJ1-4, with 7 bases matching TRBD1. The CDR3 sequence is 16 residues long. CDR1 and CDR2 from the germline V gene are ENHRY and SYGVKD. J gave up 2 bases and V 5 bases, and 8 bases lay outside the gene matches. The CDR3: CAISPNTGATNEKLFF. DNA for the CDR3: TGTGCCATCAGTCCGAATACAGGGGCGACTAATGAAAAACTGTTTTTT.

CDR3 nucleotides: TGTGCCAGCAGCGCAGCGGCCCTAGCGAAAACCCAAGAGACCCAGTACTTC. Protein product: CASSAAALAKTQETQYF. The chain links TRBV7-9 to TRBJ2-5; perhaps TRBD2 as D (6 bases). The germline V gene encodes CDR1 SEHNR and CDR2 FQNEAQ (reference sequence). V lost 5 bases and J 1 base, leaving 20 bases between the germline ends. The CDR3 runs 17 residues.

CDR3 nucleotides: TGTGCCAGCAGCCGAGGGACAGGGATCACTGAAGCTTTCTTT. The encoded protein is CASSRGTGITEAFF. The V gene is TRBV5-6, the J gene TRBJ1-1; 9 bases align to TRBD1. The CDR3 is 14 amino acids. V lost 4 bases, J lost 4 bases, and 5 bases stayed unmatched. Germline-derived CDR1 and CDR2 are SGHDT and YYEEEE.

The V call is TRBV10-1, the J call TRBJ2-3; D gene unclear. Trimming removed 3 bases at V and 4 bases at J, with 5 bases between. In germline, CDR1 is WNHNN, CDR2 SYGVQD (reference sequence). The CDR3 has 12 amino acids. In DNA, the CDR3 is TGCGCCAGCAGTGAAATGTCAGATACGCAGTATTTT. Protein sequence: CASSEMSDTQYF.

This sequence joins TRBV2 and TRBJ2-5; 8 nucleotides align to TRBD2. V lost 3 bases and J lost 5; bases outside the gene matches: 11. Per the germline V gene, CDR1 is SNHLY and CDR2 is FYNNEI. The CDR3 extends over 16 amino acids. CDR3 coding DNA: TGTGCCAGCAGTGATAGTAGCGGGATACGTTCTGAGACCCAGTACTTC. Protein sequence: CASSDSSGIRSETQYF.

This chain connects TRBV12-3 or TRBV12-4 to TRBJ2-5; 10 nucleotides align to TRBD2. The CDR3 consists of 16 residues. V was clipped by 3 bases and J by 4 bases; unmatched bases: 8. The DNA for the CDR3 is TGTGCCAGCAGTTTGGGGTCTCTAGCGGGAGTAGAGACCCAGTACTTC. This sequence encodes CASSLGSLAGVETQYF.

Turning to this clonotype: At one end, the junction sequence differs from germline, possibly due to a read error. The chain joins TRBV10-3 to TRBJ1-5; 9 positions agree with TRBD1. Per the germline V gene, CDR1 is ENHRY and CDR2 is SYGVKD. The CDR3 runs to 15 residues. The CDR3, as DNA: TGTGCCAGCAGTCCGGACAGGGGAAGGAGTCAGCCCCAGCATTTT. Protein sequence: CASSPDRGRSQPQHF.

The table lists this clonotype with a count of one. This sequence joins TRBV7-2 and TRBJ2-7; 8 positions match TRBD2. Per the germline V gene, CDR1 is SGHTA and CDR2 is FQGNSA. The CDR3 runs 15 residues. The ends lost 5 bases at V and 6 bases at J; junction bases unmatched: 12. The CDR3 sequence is CASSLPPGRAGEQYF. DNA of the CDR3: TGTGCCAGCAGCCTTCCTCCCGGGAGGGCCGGCGAGCAGTACTTC. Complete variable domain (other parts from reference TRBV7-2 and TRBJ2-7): GAGVSQSPSNKVTEKGKDVELRCDPISGHTALYWYRQSLGQGLEFLIYFQGNSAPDKSGLPSDRFSAERTGGSVSTLTIQRTQQEDSAVYLCASSLPPGRAGEQYFGPGTRLTVT.

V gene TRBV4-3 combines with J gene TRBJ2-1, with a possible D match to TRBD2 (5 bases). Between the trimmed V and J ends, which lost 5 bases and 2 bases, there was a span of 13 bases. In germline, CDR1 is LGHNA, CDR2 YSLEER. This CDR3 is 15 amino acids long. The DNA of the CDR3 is TGCGCCAGCAGCGAACTAGTGAATGCCTACAATGAGCAGTTCTTC. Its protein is CASSELVNAYNEQFF.

CDR3 nucleotides: TGCGCCAGCAGCCCCCTTGGCCTATACACCGGGGAGCTGTTTTTT. Its translation: CASSPLGLYTGELFF. The V gene is TRBV4-1, the J gene TRBJ2-2, with D uncertain. Germline lookup yields CDR1 MGHRA and CDR2 YSYEKL. Between the trimmed V and J ends, which lost 4 bases and 3 bases, there was a span of 12 bases. The CDR3 totals 15 residues.

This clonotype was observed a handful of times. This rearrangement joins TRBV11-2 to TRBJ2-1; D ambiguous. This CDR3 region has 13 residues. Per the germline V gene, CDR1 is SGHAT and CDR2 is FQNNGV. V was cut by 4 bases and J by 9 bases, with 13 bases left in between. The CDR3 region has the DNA TGTGCCAGCAGCTCCTTGGATCCCGGTGAGCAGTTCTTC. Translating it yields CASSSLDPGEQFF.

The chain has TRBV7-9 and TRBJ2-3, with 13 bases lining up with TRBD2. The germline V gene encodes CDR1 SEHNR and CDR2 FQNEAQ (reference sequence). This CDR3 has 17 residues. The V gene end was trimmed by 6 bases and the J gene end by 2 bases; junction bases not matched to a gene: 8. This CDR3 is CASRGMGLAGPTDTQYF. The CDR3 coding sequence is TGTGCCAGCAGAGGAATGGGACTAGCGGGACCCACAGATACGCAGTATTTT.

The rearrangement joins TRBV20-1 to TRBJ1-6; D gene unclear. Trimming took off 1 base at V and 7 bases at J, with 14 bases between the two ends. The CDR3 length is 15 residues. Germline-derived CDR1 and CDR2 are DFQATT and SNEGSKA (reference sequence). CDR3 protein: CSARGITGVNSPLHF. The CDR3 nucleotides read TGCAGTGCTAGAGGGATTACGGGTGTGAATTCACCCCTCCACTTT.

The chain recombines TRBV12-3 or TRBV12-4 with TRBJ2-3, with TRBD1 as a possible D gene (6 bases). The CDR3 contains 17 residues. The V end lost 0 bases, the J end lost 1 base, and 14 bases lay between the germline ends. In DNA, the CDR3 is TGTGCCAGCAGTTTAGCGTCGTGGGGGCCCGGCACAGATACGCAGTATTTT. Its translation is CASSLASWGPGTDTQYF.

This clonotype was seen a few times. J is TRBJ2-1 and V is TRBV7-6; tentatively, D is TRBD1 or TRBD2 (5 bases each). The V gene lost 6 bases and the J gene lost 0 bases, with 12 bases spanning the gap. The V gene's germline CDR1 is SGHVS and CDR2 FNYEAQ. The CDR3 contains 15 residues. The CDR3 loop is CASSQNGGSYNEQFF. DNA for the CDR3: TGTGCCAGCAGTCAAAATGGGGGCTCCTACAATGAGCAGTTCTTC.

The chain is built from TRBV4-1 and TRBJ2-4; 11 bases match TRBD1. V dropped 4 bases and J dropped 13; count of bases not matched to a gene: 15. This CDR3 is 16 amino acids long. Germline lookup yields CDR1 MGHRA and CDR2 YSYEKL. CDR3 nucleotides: TGCGCCAGCAGCCCGAGCCGGGACAGGGGGTTAGTGGAGCAGTACTTC. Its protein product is CASSPSRDRGLVEQYF.

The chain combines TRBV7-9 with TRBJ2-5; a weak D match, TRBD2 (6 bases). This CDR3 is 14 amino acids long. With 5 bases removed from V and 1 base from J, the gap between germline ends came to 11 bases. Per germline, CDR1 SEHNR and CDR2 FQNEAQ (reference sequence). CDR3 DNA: TGTGCCAGCAGCCGCGGGACCCTCCAAGAGACCCAGTACTTC. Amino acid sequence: CASSRGTLQETQYF. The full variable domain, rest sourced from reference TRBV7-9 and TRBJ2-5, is DTGVSQNPRHKITKRGQNVTFRCDPISEHNRLYWYRQTLGQGPEFLTYFQNEAQLEKSRLLSDRFSAERPKGSFSTLEIQRTEQGDSAMYLCASSRGTLQETQYFGPGTRLLVL.

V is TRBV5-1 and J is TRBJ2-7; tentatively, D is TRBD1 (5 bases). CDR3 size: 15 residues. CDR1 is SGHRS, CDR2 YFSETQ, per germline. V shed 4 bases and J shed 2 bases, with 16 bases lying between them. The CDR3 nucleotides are TGCGCCAGCAGCCTCGGTAGGGGCAGTGCCTACGAGCAGTACTTC. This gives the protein CASSLGRGSAYEQYF.

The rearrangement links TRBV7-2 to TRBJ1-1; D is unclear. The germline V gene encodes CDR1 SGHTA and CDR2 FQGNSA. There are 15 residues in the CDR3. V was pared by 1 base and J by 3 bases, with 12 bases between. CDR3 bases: TGTGCCAGCAGCTTAGAAACCGGGAAATACACTGAAGCTTTCTTT. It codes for CASSLETGKYTEAFF.

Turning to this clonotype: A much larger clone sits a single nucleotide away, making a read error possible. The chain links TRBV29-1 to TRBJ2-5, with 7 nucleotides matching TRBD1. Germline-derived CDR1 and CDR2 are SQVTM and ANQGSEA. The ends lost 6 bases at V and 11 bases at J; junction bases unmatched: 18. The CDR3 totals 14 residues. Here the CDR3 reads CSVNSDRTYNEQYF. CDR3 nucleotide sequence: TGCAGCGTGAATTCGGACAGGACCTACAATGAGCAGTACTTC.